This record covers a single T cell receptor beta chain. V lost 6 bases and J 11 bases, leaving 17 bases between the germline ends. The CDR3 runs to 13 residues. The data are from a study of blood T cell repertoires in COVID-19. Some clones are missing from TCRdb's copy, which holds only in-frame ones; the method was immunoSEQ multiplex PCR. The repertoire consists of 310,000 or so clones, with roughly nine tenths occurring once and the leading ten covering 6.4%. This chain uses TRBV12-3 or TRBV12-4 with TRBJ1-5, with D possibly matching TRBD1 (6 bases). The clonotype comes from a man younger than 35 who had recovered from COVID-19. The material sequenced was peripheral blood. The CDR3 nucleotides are TGTGCCAGCAGAAGGGGGGGAGAGAGGGCCCAGCATTTT. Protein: CASRRGGERAQHF.